This T cell receptor (beta chain) was captured in a study of blood T cells in healthy people across ages (dated by TCRdb to the mid-2010s). For the study in its entirety: In model experiments, template switching captured roughly one uniquely barcoded TCR beta cDNA molecule for every two T cells. To avoid experimental bias, donors of different ages were distributed randomly across sequencing lanes. The study analyzed two additional independent replicas of 1 million unique cDNA reads from the same blood draw for two donors, one aged 18 to 30 and one aged 80 or older. The study measured age-related changes in TCR beta repertoire diversity using deep sequencing normalized with unique cDNA molecular identifiers. Four age groups were formed from the donors: young (average 16 years), middle-aged (approximately 39), aged (about 68) and long-lived (around 80). Beyond this particular receptor, the publication reports: Donor CMV infection status was unknown, potentially confounding age-related changes in expanded clonotypes. A strong correlation was found between observed TCR beta diversity and the percentage of naive T cells measured by flow cytometry. Observed TCR beta diversity per million T cells fell roughly linearly with age, and a significant reduction was already apparent by age around 40. Estimates of total diversity based on one million sequenced T cells were considered lower bounds and underestimates. Bulk unsorted PBMC profiling prevented conclusive comparison of naive and antigen-experienced compartments. Compared with the aged group, the long-lived group had more naive CD4+ T cells, fewer expanded clones and increased TCR diversity, a pattern suggesting age selection.

Remarks on this clonotype: It lacks a known antigen. Per-base qualities were not stored, and no clone one base away is much larger.

The receptor library was made with 5' RACE. The listed sequencing device is Illumina HiSeq 2500. A second roughly 7 to 11 cycle PCR used a sample-barcoded 5' primer and a J-beta primer mix. A template-switch 5' adaptor carrying 12 random nucleotides introduced a unique molecular identifier onto each TCR beta cDNA molecule. Each sample yielded at least 2.5 million CDR3-containing paired-end reads. First-strand cDNA was synthesized from all RNA with the Mint cDNA synthesis kit, primed by a TRBC-specific oligonucleotide. All cDNA was treated with uracil-DNA glycosylase and then went through a first 18-cycle PCR with the universal primers M1SS and BC2_uni_R. As for how the authors treated the data: For normalization, 1 million high-quality reads were randomly selected from each sample, with every read carrying a distinct molecular identifier. Reads with shared molecular identifiers were discarded instead of being binned into consensus sequences. MiTCR, set to a Q25 quality threshold and the strictest error-elimination algorithm, was used for CDR3 identification, clonotype clustering and error correction. A nonparametric unseen species model with Euler transformation was used to estimate lower-bound total TCR beta diversity. Clones were called with MiXCR by TCRdb after fastp trimmed the public reads at Q25, and only in-frame beta chains were retained. Each record represents a unique CDR3 protein, reported with the most common genes and DNA among its rows. These V and J calls are TCRdb output, not the study's own analysis. The sample records fewer than 2,000,000 distinct CDR3 sequences, around 35% of which are singletons. About 11% of the sample is in the top ten clones.

The CDR3 measures 16 amino acids from cysteine to phenylalanine. Of the read, only the CDR3 DNA is kept; its 48 bases are in frame from base 1. V loses 0 bases of germline sequence and J loses 6 bases, and the interval between the two ends is 17 bases. The germline V gene specifies SGDLS as CDR1 and YYNGEE as CDR2. The roughly 39 donors, aged roughly 6 to 95 years, were systemically healthy Caucasian individuals from Russia. Each donor gave approximately 9.3 milliliters of peripheral blood, collected into EDTA-treated Vacutainer tubes. PBMCs were isolated by Ficoll-Paque density-gradient centrifugation, with at least 6.5 million obtained per sample. Trizol reagent was used to extract total RNA from PBMCs, with at least 6 micrograms per sample. For every donor, flow cytometry on a PBMC aliquot measured the percentage of naive CD45RAhigh/CD27high T cells.

The clonotype comes from a woman aged 25-40 years in good health. The rearrangement joined TRBV9 to TRBJ2-3; no confident D gene assignment can be made. Sequencing input: blood. The sequenced DNA: TGTGCCAGCAGCGTAGGATGGGCAGACTTACGGGATACGCAGTATTTT. Translated, this is CASSVGWADLRDTQYF.